This T cell receptor beta chain was profiled in a study of cytomegalovirus exposure and HLA in healthy donors. PCR employed 60 Vbeta and 13 Jbeta primers. Data came from immunoSEQ multiplex PCR; TCRdb stores just in-frame clones and leaves some out. The table records 74,000 or so clones, about four fifths of them present only once. Study results and caveats: A later analysis reportedly found fewer N-insertions in an Asian-associated ancestry cluster than the approximately 670-donor mean. Earlier results showed most TCR beta V segments being productive about 90% or about 30% of the time.

Though probably carrying unrecorded immune exposures, donors were nominally healthy at sampling. CDR1 and CDR2 (germline): LGHNA, YSLEER. The CDR3 loop spans 14 amino acids. Trimming cost V 0 bases and J 10 bases, with 10 bases left between them. This clone turned up a few times. What it binds is unknown. The sequenced material came from PBMCs. The V call is TRBV4-3, the J call TRBJ1-6, with a weak D call TRBD1 (5 bases). This clonotype was sampled from a male donor in good health and CMV-seropositive. The CDR3 region is CASSQDRGLSPLHF. The DNA for the CDR3 is TGCGCCAGCAGCCAAGATCGGGGGTTGTCACCCCTCCACTTT.